This T cell receptor (beta chain) was retrieved from a study of blood T cell repertoires in COVID-19. Study as a whole: The United States, Italy and Spain provided the acute and convalescent COVID-19 samples. From T cells, B-cell-depleted T cells, or PBMCs came the material, which was cDNA or gDNA.

As processed by the authors: Amplification of reference gene primers was used by the study to estimate nucleated cell counts. The repertoire was sequenced with immunoSEQ multiplex PCR; TCRdb's copy has only in-frame clones and lacks some. Clone size and the V and J calls come from that table; the DNA yielded D and trimming. In the table there are about 150,000 clones, about four fifths of which are singletons. Sequences were obtained from peripheral blood. This sequence was found in a woman aged 60 to 75 with active or convalescent COVID-19.

The chain's CDR3 is CASKQGPYNSPLHF. The CDR3 DNA reads TGTGCCAGTAAGCAGGGGCCCTATAATTCACCCCTCCACTTT. The chain joins TRBV19 to TRBJ1-6, with D possibly TRBD1 on 6 matching bases. From germline, CDR1 is LNHDA and CDR2 SQIVND (reference sequence). The CDR3 has 14 residues. V lost 7 bases, J lost 2 bases, and 9 bases lay in between.